The source of this T cell receptor (beta chain) is a study of T cells after yellow fever vaccination. TCRdb used MiXCR to reprocess the 5' RACE reads, holding one entry per CDR3 protein. The table lists over 300,000 distinct CDR3 sequences, 3.6% of them singletons. Notes on this clonotype: Its matching antigen is unknown.

The V gene's germline CDR1 is LNHDA and CDR2 SQIVND (reference sequence). The CDR3 sequence is 15 residues long. Trimming stripped 7 bases from V and 2 bases from J, with 15 bases between. Whole-study findings and limits: Overall, a small share of clonotypes was seen in both CD4 and CD8 compartments. The booster saw the reappearance of most primary-vaccination clones (around 96% CD4, roughly 90% CD8). Bulk-population clonotypes that are abundant could appear as contaminants in FACS-sorted repertoires. The secondary T-cell response peaked on day 5, not day 15, but was weaker.

The TCR sequence derives from a young man who received the YFV17D yellow fever vaccine. This specimen was PBMCs, taken on the day of the yellow fever booster vaccination. This chain joins TRBV19 and TRBJ2-1; the D gene could be TRBD1 or TRBD2 (5 bases each). The CDR3, as DNA: TGTGCCAGTACGGGGCCGACAAACCCCTACAATGAGCAGTTCTTC. Amino acids: CASTGPTNPYNEQFF.